This T cell receptor beta chain emerged from a study of T cells in Graves' hyperthyroidism and ophthalmopathy. The study, taken as a whole, reports: A model using 13 V-J features told ophthalmopathy apart from stable hyperthyroidism.

The CDR3 has 15 residues. The germline V and J ends were trimmed by 5 bases and 5 bases, with 19 bases remaining between them. Germline values: CDR1 SGHTA, CDR2 FQGNSA. The TCR beta CDR3 regions underwent amplification using RNA transcripts as the source. HTBI primers drove first-round RT-PCR of the TCR CDR3. Via MiXCR, TCRdb re-called the multiplex PCR reads, giving one row per CDR3 protein. The sample lists about 510,000 distinct CDR3 sequences; 46% were seen once. The count of this clonotype is one. Its target is not known. Material: peripheral blood or thyroid tissue (not recorded which). The V gene is TRBV7-2, the J gene TRBJ2-7; maybe TRBD1 (6 bases). This sequence was found in an adult woman with Graves' disease, either hyperthyroidism or ophthalmopathy (not recorded which). The CDR3 spells CASSPGAWQGHEQYF. The DNA of the CDR3 is TGTGCCAGCAGCCCCGGGGCTTGGCAGGGGCACGAGCAGTACTTC.